The next 14 T cell receptor beta chains were all read from a single sample in a study of blood T cells in healthy people across ages. Together with a sample-barcoded 5' primer, a J-beta primer mix was included in a second PCR lasting about 7 to 12 cycles. TCRdb used MiXCR to reprocess the 5' RACE reads, holding one entry per CDR3 protein. The sample includes approximately 1,000,000 distinct CDR3 sequences, 35% to 40% of them seen just once. The sample was blood. The receptors derive from a young man in good health.

V usage is TRBV4-1 and J usage is TRBJ2-1, with TRBD2 matching 8 bases. Germline V gene data show CDR1 as MGHRA and CDR2 as YSYEKL. This CDR3 has 17 amino acids. V shed 4 bases and J 0 bases; nucleotides not matched to a gene: 8. Here the CDR3 DNA reads TGCGCCAGCAGCCCCCCTGGCGGGGGGAGCTCCTACAATGAGCAGTTCTTC. It codes for CASSPPGGGSSYNEQFF.

There are many counts of this clonotype. V and J are TRBV4-2 and TRBJ2-3; weak D call: TRBD1 (6 bases). V shed 0 bases and J shed 2 bases, with 15 bases lying between them. This CDR3 has 17 amino acids. In germline, CDR1 is LGHNA, CDR2 YNFKEQ. The CDR3 bases are TGTGCCAGCAGCCAAGATCAGGGGATGCCGACCACAGATACGCAGTATTTT. Translation gives CASSQDQGMPTTDTQYF.

This clonotype appeared many times. This rearrangement joins TRBV15 to TRBJ2-3, with D maybe TRBD1 (6 bases). Germline V gene data show CDR1 as LNHNV and CDR2 as YYDKDF (reference sequence). CDR3 length: 16 residues. The V and J ends lost 2 bases and 1 base respectively, with 13 bases between them. CDR3 residues: CATSRPKQGGTDTQYF. The DNA of the CDR3 is TGTGCCACCAGCAGACCAAAACAGGGTGGCACAGATACGCAGTATTTT.

This clonotype was seen more than once but under ten times. The chain couples TRBV28 to TRBJ2-3; D is possibly TRBD2 (6 bases). Germline CDR1 reads MDHEN; CDR2 reads SYDVKM. The CDR3 has 17 amino acids. Trimming left V 7 bases short and J 0 bases short, with 20 bases between. CDR3 residues: CASIPAGTHISTDTQYF. The CDR3 bases are TGTGCCAGCATCCCCGCGGGGACCCATATTAGCACAGATACGCAGTATTTT. Based on the CDR3 plus reference TRBV28 and TRBJ2-3, the full variable domain is DVKVTQSSRYLVKRTGEKVFLECVQDMDHENMFWYRQDPGLGLRLIYFSYDVKMKEKGDIPEGYSVSREKKERFSLILESASTNQTSMYLCASIPAGTHISTDTQYFGPGTRLTVL.

The genes are TRBV20-1 and TRBJ2-1; 7 nucleotides match TRBD2. Per the germline V gene, CDR1 is DFQATT and CDR2 is SNEGSKA (reference sequence). Losses at the gene ends were 2 bases for V and 2 bases for J; bases not matched to a gene: 12. The CDR3 has 17 residues. CDR3 loop: CSARIREWDYAYNEQFF. As DNA, the CDR3 is TGCAGTGCTAGAATTCGGGAATGGGACTACGCCTACAATGAGCAGTTCTTC.

The chain uses TRBV27 and TRBJ2-1; D might be TRBD1 or TRBD2, each matching 6 bases. Germline values: CDR1 MNHEY, CDR2 SMNVEV (reference sequence). Between the trimmed V and J ends, which lost 6 bases and 7 bases, there was a span of 13 bases. CDR3 length: 13 residues. CDR3 nucleotides: TGTGCCAGCAGGGTGGGGGGCAGGAATGAGCAGTTCTTC. It is translated as CASRVGGRNEQFF.

The chain joins TRBV19 to TRBJ1-1; maybe TRBD1 (6 bases). CDR1 is LNHDA, CDR2 SQIVND, per germline (reference sequence). The V and J ends lost 4 bases and 3 bases respectively, with 9 bases between them. CDR3 length equals 13 residues. The CDR3 nucleotides read TGTGCCAGTAGTACCAACAGGGACACTGAAGCTTTCTTT. Its translation: CASSTNRDTEAFF.

This clonotype was counted a few times. This chain joins TRBV20-1 and TRBJ1-1; perhaps TRBD1 as D (5 bases). The germline V and J ends were trimmed by 5 bases and 5 bases, with 9 bases remaining between them. The germline V gene has CDR1 DFQATT and CDR2 SNEGSKA (reference sequence). The CDR3 spans 11 residues. The CDR3 sequence: CSAQGRTEAFF. The CDR3 DNA follows: TGCAGTGCTCAGGGAAGGACTGAAGCTTTCTTT.

The chain uses TRBV6-2 or TRBV6-3 and TRBJ1-5; possible D gene TRBD1, 5 bases. V lost 4 bases and J lost 9, with 7 bases in between. CDR1 MNHEY and CDR2 SVGEGT come from the germline V gene. This CDR3 is built from 11 residues. CDR3 DNA sequence: TGTGCCAGCAGTTCCGGGACGCCCCAGCATTTT. It translates to CASSSGTPQHF.

This clonotype came up a few times. V is TRBV7-2 and J is TRBJ2-5; D unresolved. Near its end, the DNA agrees better with TRBJ2-7, so the J call may be wrong. Looked up from germline, CDR1 is SGHTA and CDR2 is FQGNSA. This CDR3 is built from 13 residues. CDR3 nucleotides: TGTGCCAGCAGCTTAGTTCTCTTATACGAGCAGTACTTC. Its translation: CASSLVLLYEQYF.

In its sample, this clonotype was seen once. The genes are TRBV10-3 and TRBJ2-2; a possible D gene is TRBD1 (6 bases). The CDR3 consists of 16 residues. The V end was cut by 2 bases, the J end by 4 bases, with 14 bases between. Germline CDR1 and CDR2: ENHRY and SYGVKD. The CDR3 here is CAISEVPGAGTGELFF. The CDR3 DNA is TGTGCCATCAGTGAGGTCCCAGGGGCTGGCACCGGGGAGCTGTTTTTT.

The chain recombines TRBV27 with TRBJ2-5; possibly TRBD1 or TRBD2 for D (7 bases each). Germline V lookup: CDR1 MNHEY, CDR2 SMNVEV (reference sequence). The CDR3 consists of 16 residues. V was cut by 5 bases and J by 2 bases, with 18 bases left in between. The CDR3 protein is CASSPQTGRAQETQYF. In DNA form, the CDR3 reads TGTGCCAGCAGTCCCCAGACAGGGAGGGCACAAGAGACCCAGTACTTC.

The chain uses TRBV15 and TRBJ2-1; D is unresolved. The length of the CDR3 is 16 residues. V lost 1 base to trimming and J lost 5 bases, with 15 bases between them. The V gene's germline CDR1 is LNHNV and CDR2 YYDKDF (reference sequence). CDR3 coding DNA: TGTGCCACCAGCAGAGTTATCGTGTTAACGGACAATGAGCAGTTCTTC. Amino acid sequence: CATSRVIVLTDNEQFF.

This chain uses TRBV6-6 with TRBJ2-5; possibly TRBD1 for D (5 bases). The CDR3 is 13 residues long. Trimming stripped 6 bases from V and 5 bases from J, with 13 bases between. The germline V gene encodes CDR1 MNHNY and CDR2 SVGAGI (reference sequence). The CDR3 here is CASSPGFWETQYF. The CDR3 nucleotides read TGTGCCAGCAGCCCAGGGTTTTGGGAGACCCAGTACTTC.